These 27 T cell receptor beta chains came from one sample sequenced in a study of PD-1 blockade in mismatch repair-deficient tumors. Data came from immunoSEQ multiplex PCR; TCRdb stores just in-frame clones and leaves some out. The table includes under 75,000 clones, about 87% detected once. The sample in question was peripheral blood, obtained 52 weeks after starting pembrolizumab. These receptors were obtained from an adult with mismatch repair-deficient cancer.

V usage is TRBV9 and J usage is TRBJ2-7; tentatively, D is TRBD1 or TRBD2 (5 bases each). Germline CDR1 and CDR2: SGDLS and YYNGEE. Trimming removed 4 bases from V and 3 bases from J, with 14 bases in between. The CDR3 is made up of 14 amino acids. This CDR3 reads CASSPGTENYEQYF. CDR3 coding DNA: TGTGCCAGCAGCCCGGGGACGGAAAACTACGAGCAGTACTTC.

The V gene is TRBV12-2, the J gene TRBJ1-1. TRBV12-2 is tagged as a pseudogene. The CDR3 is 17 amino acids. Here the CDR3 DNA reads TGTGCAAGTCGCTTAGAGCAGGGAGAAAAACCGAACACTGAAGCTTTCTTT. Translating it yields CASRLEQGEKPNTEAFF.

V and J are TRBV14 and TRBJ2-2; no firm D call. CDR3 length equals 12 residues. Germline V CDR1 and CDR2: SGHDN, FVKESK. The ends were cut back, 4 bases at V and 4 bases at J, with 4 bases in the middle. The DNA for the CDR3 is TGTGCCAGCAGCCCCCCCACCGGGGAGCTGTTTTTT. Protein: CASSPPTGELFF.

V and J are TRBV7-2 and TRBJ1-1, with 7 nucleotides matching TRBD1. J lost 5 bases, V lost 3 bases, and 6 bases had no gene match. Germline V gene sequence: CDR1 SGHTA, CDR2 FQGNSA. The CDR3 loop spans 14 amino acids. CDR3 sequence reads: CASSLRSGGTEAFF. The CDR3 DNA reads TGTGCCAGCAGCTTGAGATCAGGGGGGACTGAAGCTTTCTTT. Filled out from reference TRBV7-2 and TRBJ1-1, the complete variable domain reads GAGVSQSPSNKVTEKGKDVELRCDPISGHTALYWYRQSLGQGLEFLIYFQGNSAPDKSGLPSDRFSAERTGGSVSTLTIQRTQQEDSAVYLCASSLRSGGTEAFFGQGTRLTVV.

This clone was found once. The genes are TRBV9 and TRBJ1-1; the match to TRBD1 covers 7 bases. Germline trimming cut 2 bases from V and 2 bases from J; bases unmatched to any gene: 6. This CDR3 is 15 amino acids long. Per the germline V gene, CDR1 is SGDLS and CDR2 is YYNGEE. DNA of the CDR3: TGTGCCAGCAGCGTTTACCGGGACAGAAACACTGAAGCTTTCTTT. Protein product: CASSVYRDRNTEAFF.

The genes are TRBV11-2 and TRBJ1-1; possibly TRBD1 for D (5 bases). CDR1 and CDR2 (germline): SGHAT, FQNNGV. CDR3 length: 19 residues. V lost 5 bases and J lost 6, with 31 bases in between. The CDR3 nucleotides read TGTGCCAGCAGCCGTACCCCCCGCCTCGACGGGACGGATGGTTCTGAAGCTTTCTTT. Translation: CASSRTPRLDGTDGSEAFF.

The chain joins TRBV5-1 to TRBJ2-7, with TRBD1 matching over 7 bases. The V and J ends lost 2 bases and 3 bases, in that order; junction bases with no gene match: 11. This CDR3 is 16 amino acids long. Germline V CDR1 and CDR2: SGHRS, YFSETQ. CDR3: CASSFSVDRPHYEQYF. In DNA, the CDR3 is TGCGCCAGCAGCTTTTCAGTGGACAGGCCACACTACGAGCAGTACTTC.

Comments on this clone: One end of the junction is discordant with germline, which a read error may explain. The CDR3 spells CASSQEIPGLAASEQYF. The CDR3 bases are TGCGCCAGCAGCCAAGAGATACCGGGACTAGCGGCTTCCGAGCAGTACTTC. This chain links TRBV5-4 with TRBJ2-7; 11 bases match TRBD2. The CDR3 is 17 residues long. Per the germline V gene, CDR1 is SGHNT and CDR2 is YYREEE (reference sequence).

This rearrangement joins TRBV19 to TRBJ2-4; TRBD1 matches 9 bases. CDR3 length equals 20 residues. The germline CDR1 and CDR2 sequences are LNHDA and SQIVND (reference sequence). The ends lost 4 bases at V and 0 bases at J; junction bases unmatched: 16. CDR3 residues: CASSTFTRDRVLIAKNIQYF. The DNA for the CDR3 is TGTGCCAGTAGTACCTTCACCCGGGACAGGGTCTTAATAGCCAAAAACATTCAGTACTTC. The complete variable domain, with remaining parts taken from reference TRBV19 and TRBJ2-4, reads DGGITQSPKYLFRKEGQNVTLSCEQNLNHDAMYWYRQDPGQGLRLIYYSQIVNDFQKGDIAEGYSVSREKKESFPLTVTSAQKNPTAFYLCASSTFTRDRVLIAKNIQYFGAGTRLSVL.

The chain uses TRBV4-1 and TRBJ2-5; 8 nucleotides line up with TRBD2. V shed 3 bases and J 1 base; nucleotides not matched to a gene: 4. Germline CDR1 reads MGHRA; CDR2 reads YSYEKL. The CDR3 has 15 amino acids. The CDR3, as DNA: TGCGCCAGCAGCCACCAACTAGCGGTCCAAGAGACCCAGTACTTC. This translates into CASSHQLAVQETQYF.

The chain links TRBV5-4 to TRBJ2-7; D not resolved. CDR1 SGHNT and CDR2 YYREEE come from the germline V gene (reference sequence). Trimming pared 4 bases from V and 4 bases from J, leaving 9 bases between. This CDR3 is 12 amino acids long. The CDR3 region has the DNA TGTGCCAGCAGCGGAACTGAATACGAGCAGTACTTC. Amino acids: CASSGTEYEQYF.

This chain joins TRBV13 and TRBJ1-3; perhaps TRBD1 as D (6 bases). The CDR3 runs 15 residues. From germline, CDR1 is PRHDT and CDR2 FYEKMQ (reference sequence). Trimming stripped 4 bases from V and 4 bases from J, with 14 bases between. Written as DNA, the CDR3 is TGTGCCAGCAGCTCCGAGACCGACAGGGGAAACACCATATATTTT. Translated, it gives CASSSETDRGNTIYF.

This clone was picked up a small number of times. The V and J genes are TRBV5-5 and TRBJ2-7; D not resolved. There are 16 residues in the CDR3. V was cut by 6 bases and J by 4 bases, with 23 bases left in between. The germline V gene encodes CDR1 SGHKS and CDR2 YYEKEE (reference sequence). The CDR3 coding sequence is TGTGCCAGCACCCTTAGCTCCGGCGTAGGGTATTACGAGCAGTACTTC. Translation: CASTLSSGVGYYEQYF.

This rearrangement joins TRBV19 to TRBJ1-5; maybe TRBD1 (6 bases). Trimming pared 5 bases from V and 5 bases from J, leaving 25 bases between. Germline V CDR1 and CDR2: LNHDA, SQIVND (reference sequence). The CDR3 covers 18 residues. This CDR3 reads CASSVRGPREFWDQPQHF. CDR3 coding DNA: TGTGCCAGTAGTGTCAGGGGACCGAGAGAGTTTTGGGATCAGCCCCAGCATTTT.

In DNA, the CDR3 is TGCGCCAGCAGCCAAGGAGGGCTCCTAGATACGCAGTATTTT. Its translation is CASSQGGLLDTQYF. The chain is built from TRBV4-3 and TRBJ2-3; possibly TRBD2 for D (5 bases). Per the germline V gene, CDR1 is LGHNA and CDR2 is YSLEER. V was shortened by 1 base and J by 5 bases, with 10 bases between the two germline ends. The CDR3 sequence is 14 residues long.

V and J are TRBV7-9 and TRBJ2-7; perhaps TRBD2 as D (5 bases). This CDR3 comprises 13 residues. The ends were cut back, 10 bases at V and 2 bases at J, with 15 bases in the middle. Germline-derived CDR1 and CDR2 are SEHNR and FQNEAQ (reference sequence). The CDR3 loop is CATSGIDTYEQYF. DNA of the CDR3: TGTGCCACGTCCGGGATCGATACCTACGAGCAGTACTTC.

The chain combines TRBV6-6 with TRBJ2-7, with D tentatively TRBD1 (6 bases). Germline CDR1 is MNHNY and CDR2 is SVGAGI (reference sequence). V was cut by 2 bases and J by 4 bases, with 9 bases left in between. The CDR3 is 13 amino acids. For the CDR3, the DNA is TGTGCCAGCAGTTACACGACAGGTTACGAGCAGTACTTC. Residues: CASSYTTGYEQYF.

J is TRBJ2-7 and V is TRBV9; D is possibly TRBD1 (5 bases). Germline V gene sequence: CDR1 SGDLS, CDR2 YYNGEE. This CDR3 contains 15 residues. The V end was cut by 0 bases, the J end by 4 bases, with 14 bases between. The CDR3 spells CASSVAPWTTYEQYF. The DNA for the CDR3 is TGTGCCAGCAGCGTAGCCCCCTGGACAACTTACGAGCAGTACTTC.

This chain connects TRBV11-2 to TRBJ2-6; D may be TRBD1 (6 bases). V dropped 3 bases and J dropped 4 bases, with 19 bases sitting between them. The CDR3 consists of 18 residues. Germline V gives CDR1 SGHAT, CDR2 FQNNGV. CDR3 region: CASSFDLGLGAGANVLTF. The DNA for the CDR3 is TGTGCCAGCAGCTTTGACCTAGGACTGGGGGCCGGGGCCAACGTCCTGACTTTC.

The chain employs TRBV9 and TRBJ2-1; 7 nucleotides align to TRBD1. Looked up from germline, CDR1 is SGDLS and CDR2 is YYNGEE. V gave up 0 bases and J gave up 0 bases; unmatched junction bases: 0. The CDR3 has 15 residues. In DNA form, the CDR3 reads TGTGCCAGCAGCGTAGAGGGGGCCTCCTACAATGAGCAGTTCTTC. Translating it yields CASSVEGASYNEQFF.

This clone has just one count. The chain uses TRBV7-9 and TRBJ1-3; 9 bases map to TRBD1. The CDR3 totals 14 residues. Trimming removed 5 bases from V and 7 bases from J; junction bases left unmatched: 6. Germline values: CDR1 SEHNR, CDR2 FQNEAQ (reference sequence). In nucleotides, the CDR3 is TGTGCCAGCAGCCTCCGGGACAGGGAGAACACCATATATTTT. Amino acids: CASSLRDRENTIYF.

The chain uses TRBV7-9 and TRBJ2-1; D is tentatively TRBD1 or TRBD2 (5 bases each). Per the germline V gene, CDR1 is SEHNR and CDR2 is FQNEAQ (reference sequence). With 6 bases removed from V and 5 bases from J, the gap between germline ends came to 17 bases. There are 15 residues in the CDR3. The CDR3 DNA follows: TGTGCCAGCAGAGGTGAGGGGCACTACAACAATGAGCAGTTCTTC. Its protein is CASRGEGHYNNEQFF.

The rearrangement uses TRBV28 and TRBJ2-7, with D tentatively TRBD2 (6 bases). V lost 3 bases, J lost 0 bases, and 18 bases lay in between. CDR1 and CDR2 (germline): MDHEN, SYDVKM. This CDR3 is built from 17 residues. CDR3 amino acids: CASSFSFSGRTSYEQYF. The CDR3 DNA is TGTGCCAGCAGTTTCAGTTTTTCGGGGAGGACCTCCTACGAGCAGTACTTC.

The chain recombines TRBV6-1 with TRBJ2-7; TRBD2 aligns across 7 bases. The CDR3 runs 15 residues. The J segment lost 3 bases and the V segment lost 0 bases, leaving 5 bases of the junction unmatched. Germline V gives CDR1 MNHNS, CDR2 SASEGT. The CDR3 DNA reads TGTGCCAGCAGTGAAGCGGGAGGGTGGGGCTACGAGCAGTACTTC. This sequence encodes CASSEAGGWGYEQYF.

The chain is built from TRBV11-3 and TRBJ2-3; no clear D gene. Germline V gives CDR1 SGHNT, CDR2 YENEEA. V lost 4 bases, J lost 2 bases, and 13 bases lay in between. The CDR3 is made up of 15 amino acids. For the CDR3, the DNA is TGTGCCAGCAGCTCTTCGGTGGGTGTCACAGATACGCAGTATTTT. Its translation: CASSSSVGVTDTQYF. The complete variable domain, with remaining parts taken from reference TRBV11-3 and TRBJ2-3, reads EAGVVQSPRYKIIEKKQPVAFWCNPISGHNTLYWYLQNLGQGPELLIRYENEEAVDDSQLPKDRFSAERLKGVDSTLKIQPAELGDSAVYLCASSSSVGVTDTQYFGPGTRLTVL.

This clone was counted a single time. This chain uses TRBV4-1 with TRBJ1-2; D is unresolved. Germline CDR1 reads MGHRA; CDR2 reads YSYEKL. The CDR3 extends over 15 amino acids. V dropped 3 bases and J dropped 4 bases, with 15 bases sitting between them. The CDR3, as DNA: TGCGCCAGCAGCCACGACACGACCGTTTTCTATGGCTACACCTTC. It codes for CASSHDTTVFYGYTF.

The rearrangement joins TRBV27 to TRBJ2-1, with 7 bases fitting TRBD2. The length of the CDR3 is 15 residues. The ends lost 2 bases at V and 5 bases at J; junction bases unmatched: 6. Per germline, CDR1 MNHEY and CDR2 SMNVEV (reference sequence). The CDR3 is CASSLGREDNNEQFF. DNA of the CDR3: TGTGCCAGCAGTTTAGGGAGGGAAGACAACAATGAGCAGTTCTTC.